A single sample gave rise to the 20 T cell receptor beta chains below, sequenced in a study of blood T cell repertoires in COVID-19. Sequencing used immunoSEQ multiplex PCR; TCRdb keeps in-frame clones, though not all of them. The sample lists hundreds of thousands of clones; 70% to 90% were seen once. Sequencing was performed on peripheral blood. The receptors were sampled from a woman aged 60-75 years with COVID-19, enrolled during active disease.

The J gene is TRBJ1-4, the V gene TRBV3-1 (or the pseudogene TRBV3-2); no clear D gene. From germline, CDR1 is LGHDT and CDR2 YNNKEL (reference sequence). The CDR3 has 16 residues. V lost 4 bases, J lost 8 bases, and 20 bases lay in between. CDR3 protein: CASSRQTGEVGEKLFF. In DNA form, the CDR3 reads TGTGCCAGCAGCCGGCAAACCGGGGAGGTGGGCGAAAAACTGTTTTTT.

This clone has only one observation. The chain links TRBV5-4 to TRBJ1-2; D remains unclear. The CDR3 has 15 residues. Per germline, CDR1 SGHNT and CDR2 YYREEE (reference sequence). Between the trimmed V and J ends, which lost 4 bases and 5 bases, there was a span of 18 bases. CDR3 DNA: TGTGCCAGCAGCCCCGGACCGACGGACTATTATGGCTACACCTTC. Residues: CASSPGPTDYYGYTF.

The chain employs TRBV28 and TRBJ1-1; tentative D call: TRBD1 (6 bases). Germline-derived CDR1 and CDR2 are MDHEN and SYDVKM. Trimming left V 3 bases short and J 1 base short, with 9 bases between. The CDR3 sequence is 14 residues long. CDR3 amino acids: CASSFGGANTEAFF. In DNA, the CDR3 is TGTGCCAGCAGTTTCGGGGGGGCGAACACTGAAGCTTTCTTT.

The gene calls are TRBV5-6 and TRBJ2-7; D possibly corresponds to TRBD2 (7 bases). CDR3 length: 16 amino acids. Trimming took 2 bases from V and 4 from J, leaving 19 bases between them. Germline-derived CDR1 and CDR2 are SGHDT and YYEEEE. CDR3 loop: CASSFGEGGRAYEQYF. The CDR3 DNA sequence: TGTGCCAGCAGCTTCGGGGAGGGGGGCCGGGCGTACGAGCAGTACTTC.

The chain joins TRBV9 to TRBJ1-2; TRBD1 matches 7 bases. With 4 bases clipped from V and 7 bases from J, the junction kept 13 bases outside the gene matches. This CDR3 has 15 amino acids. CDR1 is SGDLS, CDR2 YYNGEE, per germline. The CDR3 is CASSSRGQLKGGYTF. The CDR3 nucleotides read TGTGCCAGCAGCTCGCGGGGACAGCTTAAAGGTGGCTACACCTTC.

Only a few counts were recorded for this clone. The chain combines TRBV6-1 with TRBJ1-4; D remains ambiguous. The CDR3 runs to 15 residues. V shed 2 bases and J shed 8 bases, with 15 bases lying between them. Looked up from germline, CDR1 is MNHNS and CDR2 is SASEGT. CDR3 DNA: TGTGCCAGCAGTGAATCGGCCAACGAGGGAGAAAAACTGTTTTTT. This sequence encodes CASSESANEGEKLFF.

CDR3 nucleotide sequence: TGTGCCAGCAGTGAAGGTCAGAAATCCAATCAGCCCCAGCATTTT. Translated, it gives CASSEGQKSNQPQHF. The J gene is TRBJ1-5, the V gene TRBV6-1; D is uncertain. Germline loops: CDR1 MNHNS, CDR2 SASEGT. The CDR3 loop spans 15 amino acids. With 1 base removed from V and 3 bases from J, the gap between germline ends came to 10 bases.

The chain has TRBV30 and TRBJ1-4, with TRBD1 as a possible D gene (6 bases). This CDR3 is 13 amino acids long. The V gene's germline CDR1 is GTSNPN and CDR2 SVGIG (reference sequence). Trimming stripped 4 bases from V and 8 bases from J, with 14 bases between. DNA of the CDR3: TGTGCCTGGACCGACAGGTCCCCGGAAAAACTGTTTTTT. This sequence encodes CAWTDRSPEKLFF. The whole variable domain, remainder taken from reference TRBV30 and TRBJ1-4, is SQTIHQWPATLVQPVGSPLSLECTVEGTSNPNLYWYRQAAGRGLQLLFYSVGIGQISSEVPQNLSASRPQDRQFILSSKKLLLSDSGFYLCAWTDRSPEKLFFGSGTQLSVL.

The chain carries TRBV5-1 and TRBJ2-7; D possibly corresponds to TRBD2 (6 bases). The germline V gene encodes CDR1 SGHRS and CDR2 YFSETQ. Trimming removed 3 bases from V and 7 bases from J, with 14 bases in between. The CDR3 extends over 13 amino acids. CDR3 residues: CASSWEGGREQYF. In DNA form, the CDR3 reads TGCGCCAGCAGCTGGGAAGGAGGGCGGGAGCAGTACTTC.

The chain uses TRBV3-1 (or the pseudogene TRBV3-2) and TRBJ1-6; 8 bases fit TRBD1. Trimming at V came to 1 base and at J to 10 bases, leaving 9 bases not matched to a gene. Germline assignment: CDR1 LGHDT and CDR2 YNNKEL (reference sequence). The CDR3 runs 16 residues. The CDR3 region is CASSQGRAGGGSPLHF. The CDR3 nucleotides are TGTGCCAGCAGCCAAGGTCGGGCAGGGGGCGGCTCACCCCTCCACTTT.

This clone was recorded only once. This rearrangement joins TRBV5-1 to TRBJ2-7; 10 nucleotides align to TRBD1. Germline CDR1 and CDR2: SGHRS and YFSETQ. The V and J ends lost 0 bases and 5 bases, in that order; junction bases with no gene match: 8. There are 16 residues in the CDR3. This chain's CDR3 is CASSLVGRDRGHEQYF. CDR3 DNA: TGCGCCAGCAGCTTGGTAGGGCGGGACAGGGGCCACGAGCAGTACTTC.

The CDR3 DNA sequence: TGTGCCAGCAGCGTAGGTAGCGGGGGAGACCAAGAGACCCAGTACTTC. This translates into CASSVGSGGDQETQYF. The genes are TRBV9 and TRBJ2-5, with 9 bases aligning to TRBD2. The V gene's germline CDR1 is SGDLS and CDR2 YYNGEE. The CDR3 contains 16 residues. Germline trimming cut 0 bases from V and 0 bases from J; bases unmatched to any gene: 3.

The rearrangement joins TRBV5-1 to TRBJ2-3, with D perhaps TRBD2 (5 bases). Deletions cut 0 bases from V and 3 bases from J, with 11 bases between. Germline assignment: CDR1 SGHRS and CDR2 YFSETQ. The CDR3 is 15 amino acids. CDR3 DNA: TGCGCCAGCAGCTTGGGAGGGCGGAAGACAGATACGCAGTATTTT. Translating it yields CASSLGGRKTDTQYF.

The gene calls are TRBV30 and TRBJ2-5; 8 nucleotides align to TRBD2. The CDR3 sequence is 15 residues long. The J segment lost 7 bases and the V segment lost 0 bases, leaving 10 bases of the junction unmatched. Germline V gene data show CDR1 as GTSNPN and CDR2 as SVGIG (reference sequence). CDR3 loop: CAWSVAGAGGVTQYF. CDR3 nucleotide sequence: TGTGCCTGGAGTGTAGCGGGGGCCGGAGGGGTGACCCAGTACTTC.

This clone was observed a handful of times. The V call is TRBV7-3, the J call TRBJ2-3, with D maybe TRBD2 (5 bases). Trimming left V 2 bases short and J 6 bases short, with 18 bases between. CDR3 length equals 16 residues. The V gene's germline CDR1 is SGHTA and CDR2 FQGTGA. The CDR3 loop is CASSLGLASVPDTQYF. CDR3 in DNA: TGTGCCAGCAGCTTAGGATTAGCGTCGGTCCCCGATACGCAGTATTTT.

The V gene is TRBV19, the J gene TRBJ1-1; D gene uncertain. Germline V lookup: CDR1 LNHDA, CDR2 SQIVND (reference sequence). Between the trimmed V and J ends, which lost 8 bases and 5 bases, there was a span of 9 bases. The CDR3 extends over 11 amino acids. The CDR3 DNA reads TGTGCCAGTTCCGCGCGGACTGAAGCTTTCTTT. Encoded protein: CASSARTEAFF.

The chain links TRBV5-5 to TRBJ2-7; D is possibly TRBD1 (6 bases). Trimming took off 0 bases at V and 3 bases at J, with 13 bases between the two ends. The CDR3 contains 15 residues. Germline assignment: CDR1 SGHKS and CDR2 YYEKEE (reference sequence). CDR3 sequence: CASSLEGGRYYEQYF. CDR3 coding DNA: TGTGCCAGCAGCTTGGAAGGGGGTCGGTACTACGAGCAGTACTTC.

The chain's CDR3 is CASSYGQGTEAFF. The CDR3 nucleotides read TGTGCCAGCAGTTACGGACAGGGGACTGAAGCTTTCTTT. The V gene is TRBV6-5, the J gene TRBJ1-1, with 9 bases aligning to TRBD1. The ends lost 2 bases at V and 5 bases at J; junction bases unmatched: 0. Germline CDR1 and CDR2: MNHEY and SVGAGI. This CDR3 contains 13 residues.

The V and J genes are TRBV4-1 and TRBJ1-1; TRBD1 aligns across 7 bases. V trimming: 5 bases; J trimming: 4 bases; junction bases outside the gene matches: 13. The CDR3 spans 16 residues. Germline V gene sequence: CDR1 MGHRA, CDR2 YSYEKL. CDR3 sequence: CASSVRDSSLGTEAFF. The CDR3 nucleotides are TGCGCCAGCAGCGTCCGGGACAGCTCCTTGGGCACTGAAGCTTTCTTT.

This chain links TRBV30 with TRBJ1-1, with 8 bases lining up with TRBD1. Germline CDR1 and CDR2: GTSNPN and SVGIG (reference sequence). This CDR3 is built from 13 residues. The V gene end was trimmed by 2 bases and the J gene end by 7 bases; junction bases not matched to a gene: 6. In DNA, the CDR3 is TGTGCCTGGAGTCCCACAGGGGGGGTTGAAGCTTTCTTT. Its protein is CAWSPTGGVEAFF. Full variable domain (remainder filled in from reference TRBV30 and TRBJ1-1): SQTIHQWPATLVQPVGSPLSLECTVEGTSNPNLYWYRQAAGRGLQLLFYSVGIGQISSEVPQNLSASRPQDRQFILSSKKLLLSDSGFYLCAWSPTGGVEAFFGQGTRLTVV.